What follows describes a single T cell receptor beta chain. No antigen is known for it. The data stem from a study of cytomegalovirus exposure and HLA in healthy donors. General study findings and limits: Reportedly, diagnosis of cytomegalovirus status by the classifier showed high specificity and sensitivity. Earlier findings revealed that most TCR beta V segments proved productive either about 87% or about 30% of the time. Donors were assumed by presence/absence analyses to have roughly uniform sequencing depth. In vitro assays verified that a few CMV-associated chains recognized CMV antigens specifically.

PCR primers comprised 60 Vbeta and 13 Jbeta primers. Sequenced by immunoSEQ multiplex PCR; TCRdb stores in-frame clones only, minus some. The sample carries about 150,000 clones, roughly three quarters recorded once. Germline assignment: CDR1 ENHRY and CDR2 SYGVKD. V gave up 0 bases and J gave up 2 bases; unmatched junction bases: 0. The CDR3 is 15 residues long. The sequenced sample was PBMCs. The rearrangement uses TRBV10-3 and TRBJ2-5, with 10 bases that match TRBD2. The clonotype comes from a man under 40 in good health and CMV-seropositive. This CDR3 reads CAISESTSGQETQYF. CDR3 sequence (DNA): TGTGCCATCAGTGAGTCGACTAGCGGGCAAGAGACCCAGTACTTC.